The 15 T cell receptor beta chains below come from one sample, sequenced in a study of blood T cell repertoires in COVID-19. Some clones are missing from TCRdb's copy, which holds only in-frame ones; the method was immunoSEQ multiplex PCR. The sample includes more than 30,000 clones, around 90% of them seen just once. The sequenced material came from peripheral blood. All receptors derive from a man aged 60-69 years with active COVID-19.

The rearrangement uses TRBV12-5 and TRBJ1-1; no clear D gene. With 0 bases removed from V and 1 base from J, the gap between germline ends came to 12 bases. This CDR3 comprises 16 residues. Germline-derived CDR1 and CDR2 are LGHNT and FRNRAP. The CDR3 bases are TGTGCTAGTGGTTTGGTAGGTTACCCGGGGAACACTGAAGCTTTCTTT. Its translation is CASGLVGYPGNTEAFF.

The chain recombines TRBV14 with TRBJ2-1; TRBD2 aligns across 8 bases. Germline CDR1 reads SGHDN; CDR2 reads FVKESK. V lost 4 bases to trimming and J lost 5 bases; unmatched junction nucleotides: 7. CDR3 length: 15 amino acids. The CDR3 DNA reads TGTGCCAGCAGCCCAGGACTAGCCCCCCACAATGAGCAGTTCTTC. Protein sequence: CASSPGLAPHNEQFF.

The sample holds one count of this clone. The chain links TRBV5-6 to TRBJ2-3; 7 bases are a match to TRBD1. The CDR3 loop spans 15 amino acids. Germline-derived CDR1 and CDR2 are SGHDT and YYEEEE. V lost 2 bases to trimming and J lost 5 bases; unmatched junction nucleotides: 8. The CDR3 DNA is TGTGCCAGCAGCTTTGGGCAGGGGGTAGGAGATACGCAGTATTTT. Residues: CASSFGQGVGDTQYF.

J is TRBJ2-2 and V is TRBV9; perhaps TRBD1 as D (6 bases). Per germline, CDR1 SGDLS and CDR2 YYNGEE. Trimming left V 6 bases short and J 5 bases short, with 14 bases between. This CDR3 contains 14 residues. The CDR3 here is CASTQGLRTGELFF. As DNA, the CDR3 is TGTGCCAGCACTCAGGGGTTGAGGACCGGGGAGCTGTTTTTT. Full variable domain (missing parts from reference TRBV9 and TRBJ2-2): DSGVTQTPKHLITATGQRVTLRCSPRSGDLSVYWYQQSLDQGLQFLIQYYNGEERAKGNILERFSAQQFPDLHSELNLSSLELGDSALYFCASTQGLRTGELFFGEGSRLTVL.

The chain carries TRBV7-8 and TRBJ2-1; 7 bases are shared with TRBD1. Germline V gene lookup returns CDR1 SGHVS and CDR2 FQNEAQ. The trim removed 1 base at V and 9 bases at J, leaving 9 bases unmatched. The CDR3 sequence is 15 residues long. This CDR3 reads CASSLGGLQGVEQFF. The CDR3 nucleotides are TGTGCCAGCAGCTTAGGCGGACTTCAGGGGGTTGAGCAGTTCTTC.

The genes are TRBV2 and TRBJ2-3, with 7 bases aligning to TRBD1. The CDR3 runs 12 residues. The V gene end was trimmed by 6 bases and the J gene end by 6 bases; junction bases not matched to a gene: 3. Germline CDR1 reads SNHLY; CDR2 reads FYNNEI. In DNA form, the CDR3 reads TGTGCCAGCAGGCCGGGACAGGATACGCAGTATTTT. It is translated as CASRPGQDTQYF.

This clone has a handful of counts. The rearrangement joins TRBV6-5 to TRBJ1-5; D is unclear. From germline, CDR1 is MNHEY and CDR2 SVGAGI. The CDR3 extends over 14 amino acids. Trimming pared 0 bases from V and 3 bases from J, leaving 6 bases between. The CDR3 region is CASSYSQANQPQHF. In DNA, the CDR3 is TGTGCCAGCAGTTACTCCCAGGCCAATCAGCCCCAGCATTTT.

This chain joins TRBV28 and TRBJ1-3; D is unresolved. Trimming took 4 bases from V and 2 from J, leaving 18 bases between them. The CDR3 has 17 amino acids. CDR1 and CDR2 from the germline V gene are MDHEN and SYDVKM. DNA of the CDR3: TGTGCCAGCAGTTCACGTTTCGGTTTGGAGACTGGAAACACCATATATTTT. Its protein product is CASSSRFGLETGNTIYF. The entire variable domain, with the rest obtained from reference TRBV28 and TRBJ1-3, is as follows: DVKVTQSSRYLVKRTGEKVFLECVQDMDHENMFWYRQDPGLGLRLIYFSYDVKMKEKGDIPEGYSVSREKKERFSLILESASTNQTSMYLCASSSRFGLETGNTIYFGEGSWLTVV.

This chain connects TRBV5-4 to TRBJ1-2, with 7 bases fitting TRBD1. Per germline, CDR1 SGHNT and CDR2 YYREEE (reference sequence). Trimming cost V 6 bases and J 8 bases; bases outside gene matches: 13. The CDR3 loop spans 14 amino acids. CDR3 in DNA: TGTGCCAGCACTCTCGACAGGGTCCCTAGAGGCTACACCTTC. Amino acids: CASTLDRVPRGYTF.

This sequence joins TRBV19 and TRBJ1-2, with 8 bases fitting TRBD1. The germline gives CDR1 LNHDA, CDR2 SQIVND (reference sequence). With 6 bases clipped from V and 2 bases from J, the junction kept 2 bases outside the gene matches. This CDR3 comprises 13 residues. CDR3 sequence: CASRDRGNYGYTF. CDR3 bases: TGTGCCAGTAGAGACAGGGGCAACTATGGCTACACCTTC.

This chain uses TRBV9 with TRBJ2-7; 12 bases are a match to TRBD1. From germline, CDR1 is SGDLS and CDR2 YYNGEE. The CDR3 has 15 amino acids. The V gene end was trimmed by 3 bases and the J gene end by 3 bases; junction bases not matched to a gene: 4. CDR3 DNA sequence: TGTGCCAGCAGCGCCGGGACAGGGGGCGGCTACGAGCAGTACTTC. It codes for CASSAGTGGGYEQYF.

Written as DNA, the CDR3 is TGTGCCAGCAGCTTAGCGGGGGGGTTGCACAATGAGCAGTTCTTC. Its translation: CASSLAGGLHNEQFF. The chain links TRBV7-7 to TRBJ2-1; the match to TRBD2 covers 7 bases. CDR1 and CDR2 (germline): SSHAT, FNYEAQ (reference sequence). The CDR3 spans 15 residues. V shed 0 bases and J 5 bases; nucleotides not matched to a gene: 4. Combining the CDR3 with reference TRBV7-7 and TRBJ2-1 gives the whole variable domain GAGVSQSPRYKVTKRGQDVTLRCDPISSHATLYWYQQALGQGPEFLTYFNYEAQPDKSGLPSDRFSAERPEGSISTLTIQRTEQRDSAMYRCASSLAGGLHNEQFFGPGTRLTVL.

This clone appeared a few times. The gene calls are TRBV18 and TRBJ1-2; 10 bases align to TRBD1. The V segment lost 5 bases and the J segment 7 bases; nucleotides outside the gene matches: 7. The CDR3 spans 14 residues. Per the germline V gene, CDR1 is KGHSH and CDR2 is LQKENI. The CDR3 bases are TGTGCCAGCTCAGCGGACAGGGGGAGTGGTGGCTACACCTTC. Amino acids: CASSADRGSGGYTF.

V is TRBV5-1 and J is TRBJ1-2, with TRBD1 matching 9 bases. Germline CDR1 SGHRS, CDR2 YFSETQ. The CDR3 totals 14 residues. The ends lost 4 bases at V and 7 bases at J; junction bases unmatched: 8. CDR3 coding DNA: TGCGCCAGCAGCGGGACAGGGTCCCGCGGTGGCTACACCTTC. Translated, it gives CASSGTGSRGGYTF.

The chain combines TRBV12-1 with TRBJ2-2; the table names TRBD1, a call not compared with the DNA. TRBV12-1 corresponds to a pseudogene. This CDR3 has 17 amino acids. The CDR3, as DNA: TGTGCCAGCAGCCCAAAAAGCGGACAGGGGGGGACCGGGGAGCTGTTTTTT. It codes for CASSPKSGQGGTGELFF.